One and the same sample provided the 4 T cell receptor beta chains below, sequenced in a study of spatial heterogeneity in lung cancer (dated by TCRdb to between 2018 and 2021). Study-wide conclusions, independent of this receptor: The tumor nonsynonymous mutation count correlated with the number of expanded alpha and beta TCRs within the tumor.

Their target antigens are unknown. The time point label on this specimen signifies: sample taken at primary tumor resection. Library preparation used 5' RACE. Sequencing took place on a NextSeq 500. Starting from the raw public reads, TCRdb applied fastp trimming at Q25, assembled clones with MiXCR and retained in-frame beta chains. CDR3 protein sequences are deduplicated, and each keeps its most common genes and DNA. The sample data list about 11,000 distinct CDR3 sequences, and about 8% of these were observed just once. Of the sample, about 22% is held by the ten largest clones. The input for sequencing was lung tumor tissue, taken at surgery. These receptors all stem from a female donor with early-stage non-small cell lung cancer.

Concerning this clonotype: This beta chain is a stray read from a library made for alpha chains; its abundance is not meaningful. CDR3: CASSWDRTSGDTIYF. CDR3 sequence (DNA): TGTGCCAGCAGTTGGGACCGGACCTCTGGGGACACCATATATTTT. The rearrangement uses TRBV28 and TRBJ1-3; maybe TRBD1 (5 bases). Trimming pared 4 bases from V and 8 bases from J, leaving 18 bases between. Germline V CDR1 and CDR2: MDHEN, SYDVKM. The CDR3 has 15 residues. Supplemented by reference TRBV28 and TRBJ1-3, the full variable domain reads DVKVTQSSRYLVKRTGEKVFLECVQDMDHENMFWYRQDPGLGLRLIYFSYDVKMKEKGDIPEGYSVSREKKERFSLILESASTNQTSMYLCASSWDRTSGDTIYFGEGSWLTVV.

About this clonotype itself: A library made for alpha chains picked up this beta chain off target, so its size means little. V and J are TRBV19 and TRBJ1-6; a possible D gene is TRBD1 (5 bases). CDR3 length: 14 amino acids. Germline loops: CDR1 LNHDA, CDR2 SQIVND (reference sequence). Trimming pared 4 bases from V and 7 bases from J, leaving 11 bases between. The CDR3 DNA follows: TGTGCCAGTAGTACCGGGACCGAGAATTCACCCCTCCACTTT. Encoded protein: CASSTGTENSPLHF.

This clonotype was observed a few times. The library was designed around alpha chains, so this beta chain is a stray read whose abundance carries little weight. This sequence joins TRBV12-3 or TRBV12-4 and TRBJ2-5; D remains ambiguous. Trimming cost V 3 bases and J 5 bases, with 16 bases left between them. The CDR3 is 15 amino acids. CDR3 region: CASSLWSSRSETQYF. The CDR3 nucleotides read TGTGCCAGCAGTTTGTGGTCATCGCGGTCGGAGACCCAGTACTTC.

This clonotype was detected ten times or more. Within a library made for alpha chains, this beta chain is off target, and its count is uninformative. The gene calls are TRBV29-1 and TRBJ2-5; TRBD1 matches at 10 bases. The CDR3 spans 14 residues. Germline-derived CDR1 and CDR2 are SQVTM and ANQGSEA. V lost 6 bases and J lost 4; bases outside the gene matches: 8. DNA for the CDR3: TGCAGCGTAGATGACAGGGGGCGGGGAGAGACCCAGTACTTC. Its translation is CSVDDRGRGETQYF.